The 2 T cell receptor beta chains below all came from one sample that was sequenced in a study of blood T cell repertoires in COVID-19. Some clones are missing from TCRdb's copy, which holds only in-frame ones; the method was immunoSEQ multiplex PCR. The top ten hold approximately 4.5% of the sample, which has just over 250,000 clones, about 86% seen once. The material sequenced was PBMCs or T cells enriched from blood (not recorded which). The receptors were gathered from a man aged 30 to 39 with acute COVID-19.

J is TRBJ1-1 and V is TRBV5-5; D gene ambiguous. Germline lookup yields CDR1 SGHKS and CDR2 YYEKEE (reference sequence). The CDR3 is 16 residues long. The V end lost 0 bases, the J end lost 4 bases, and 16 bases lay between the germline ends. This chain's CDR3 is CASSLASSISSTEAFF. The CDR3 region has the DNA TGTGCCAGCAGCTTGGCCTCATCCATATCGAGCACTGAAGCTTTCTTT. The variable domain in full, completed from reference TRBV5-5 and TRBJ1-1, reads DAGVTQSPTHLIKTRGQQVTLRCSPISGHKSVSWYQQVLGQGPQFIFQYYEKEERGRGNFPDRFSARQFPNYSSELNVNALLLGDSALYLCASSLASSISSTEAFFGQGTRLTVV.

This clone was recorded only once. V gene TRBV5-1 combines with J gene TRBJ2-3, with 10 bases matching TRBD2. With 4 bases clipped from V and 4 bases from J, the junction kept 12 bases outside the gene matches. Germline V lookup: CDR1 SGHRS, CDR2 YFSETQ. The CDR3 length is 17 residues. The CDR3 DNA is TGCGCCAGCAGCGGAAAAGCGGGGGGGAAGGTAGCAGATACGCAGTATTTT. As protein: CASSGKAGGKVADTQYF.